Sequencing of this T cell receptor beta chain was carried out in a study of blood T cell repertoires in COVID-19. In the study overall: Acute-phase and convalescent COVID-19 samples originated in the United States, Italy and Spain. PBMCs, B-cell-depleted T cells, or T cells provided the cDNA or gDNA that made up the material.

Unmatched junction bases numbered 6, after V lost 6 bases and J lost 3 bases. CDR3 length: 14 residues. The germline gives CDR1 DFQATT, CDR2 SNEGSKA (reference sequence). Original handling: Cell counts per sample came from amplifying reference gene primers. Sequencing was performed with immunoSEQ multiplex PCR; in TCRdb, only in-frame clones are kept and a portion is missing. The DNA was the basis for D and trimming; V, J and clone size are from that table. The sample contains 80,000 to 100,000 clones, 82% of which appear only once. Sequencing was carried out using peripheral blood. The source is a man aged 70-80 years with active or convalescent COVID-19. This chain uses TRBV20-1 with TRBJ2-1; 9 nucleotides line up with TRBD1. The CDR3 spells CSASTGGIYNEQFF. As DNA, the CDR3 is TGCAGTGCAAGTACAGGGGGCATCTACAATGAGCAGTTCTTC.